Listed below are T cell receptor beta chains from one sample, sequenced in a study of blood T cell repertoires in COVID-19. Assay used: immunoSEQ multiplex PCR; TCRdb lists only in-frame clones, some missing. The sample holds 85,000 to 95,000 clones, under 95% seen once. Sequenced input: peripheral blood. The receptors come from a woman aged 50 to 60 in a cohort sampled during active COVID-19. Both conserved end residues are part of each CDR3. D genes are given only for firm matches. Size tells how often a clone was seen (once, few, many) or the class of an expanded clone, and some rows leave it out.

>NA|TRBD1|TRBV6-1|TRBJ2-7
TGTGCCAGCAGTGACGACAGGGGGGAGTACTTC
CASSDDRGEYF
>NA|TRBD1|TRBV7-9|TRBJ2-5
TGTGCCAGCAGCTTAGGGACAGGCGGCCACCGGACCCAGTACTTC
CASSLGTGGHRTQYF
>NA|TRBD1|TRBV25-1|TRBJ1-5
TGTGCCAGCAGTGCGGACAGGGTCAATCAGCCCCAGCATTTT
CASSADRVNQPQHF
>NA|NA|TRBV7-9|TRBJ1-2
TGTGCCAGCAGCCTCCCTGGCTGGGAGTATGGCTACACCTTC
CASSLPGWEYGYTF
>once|TRBD2|TRBV29-1|TRBJ2-1
TGCAGCGTTCGGAGCGGGAGGGAAAATGAGCAGTTCTTC
CSVRSGRENEQFF
>NA|NA|TRBV28|TRBJ1-1
TGTGCCAGCAGTCCACAGGGTAAGACGACTGAAGCTTTCTTT
CASSPQGKTTEAFF
>once|NA|TRBV2|TRBJ1-5
TGTGCCAGCAGAGCAGGGTCGGCCCCGAATCAGCCCCAGCATTTT
CASRAGSAPNQPQHF
>NA|NA|TRBV27|TRBJ1-6
TGTGCCAGCAGTTTGGAGGGGCGTAACCTTTATAATTCACCCCTCCACTTT
CASSLEGRNLYNSPLHF
>NA|NA|TRBV7-9|TRBJ2-5
TGTGCCAGCAGCTTAGCGCTCGGGGAGGAGACCCAGTACTTC
CASSLALGEETQYF
>NA|NA|TRBV6-5|TRBJ1-6
TGTGCCAGCAGTCGGACAGATTATAATTCACCCCTCCACTTT
CASSRTDYNSPLHF
>NA|NA|TRBV27|TRBJ2-7
TGTGCCAGCAGTCTGATGCCAGCGTGGGAGCAGTACTTC
CASSLMPAWEQYF
>once|NA|TRBV6-1|TRBJ1-4
TGTGCCAGCAGTGAAGCGTGGGGGAGGACTAATGAAAAACTGTTTTTT
CASSEAWGRTNEKLFF
>NA|TRBD2|TRBV28|TRBJ2-3
TGTGCCAGCAGTTTACCGGGACTAGTATCCACCGGTACGCAGTATTTT
CASSLPGLVSTGTQYF
>NA|NA|TRBV12-3/TRBV12-4|TRBJ2-7
TGTGCCAGCAGCTGGGTTGGGAGCGAGCAGTACTTC
CASSWVGSEQYF
>NA|NA|TRBV11-3|TRBJ2-1
TGTGCCAGCAGCAAGGGCAGGGGGGTTTACAATGAGCAGTTCTTC
CASSKGRGVYNEQFF
>NA|NA|TRBV28|TRBJ2-1
TGTGCCAGCAACTCACCGGGACTTCTCGATGAGCAGTTCTTC
CASNSPGLLDEQFF
>few|TRBD1|TRBV9|TRBJ2-3
TGTGCCAGCAGCGCCCGGACAGGGGGGACAGATACGCAGTATTTT
CASSARTGGTDTQYF
>NA|NA|TRBV6-5|TRBJ1-1
TGTGCCAGCAGTCAGCGAGGGTTGAACACTGAAGCTTTCTTT
CASSQRGLNTEAFF
>few|TRBD1|TRBV19|TRBJ2-7
TGTGCCAGTAGTTCGATTTCCCGACAGGGGGTCTCCTACGAGCAGTACTTC
CASSSISRQGVSYEQYF
>NA|TRBD1|TRBV7-9|TRBJ1-2
TGTGCCAGCAGCTTATGGTGGCAGGGGGGCTATGGCTACACCTTC
CASSLWWQGGYGYTF
>NA|TRBD1|TRBV15|TRBJ2-7
TGTGCCACCAGCAGGGAGACAGGGATGTCTTACGAGCAGTACTTC
CATSRETGMSYEQYF
>few|NA|TRBV6-1|TRBJ2-7
TGTGCCAGCAGTGTTTATACACAGGGGACTGTTTCCTACGAGCAGTACTTC
CASSVYTQGTVSYEQYF
>NA|TRBD2|TRBV11-2|TRBJ2-1
TGTGCCAGCAGCCCTAGCGGGGGGATGACCTACAATGAGCAGTTCTTC
CASSPSGGMTYNEQFF
>NA|NA|TRBV21-1|TRBJ2-7
TGTGCCAGCAGCAATTCACACACATGGGGCCGGGACACCTCCTACGAGCAGTACTTC
CASSNSHTWGRDTSYEQYF
>few|NA|TRBV7-6|TRBJ1-6
TGTGCCAGCAGCCCCGCTGGAGAGGGATTGTCACCCCTCCACTTT
CASSPAGEGLSPLHF
>NA|NA|TRBV25-1|TRBJ1-5
TGTGCCAGCAGTGAAGGGGGGGATTTCGGCAATCAGCCCCAGCATTTT
CASSEGGDFGNQPQHF
>once|NA|TRBV27|TRBJ2-7
TGTGCCAGCAGTTTAACAAGCGGCCCCTCCTACGAGCAGTACTTC
CASSLTSGPSYEQYF
>NA|TRBD2|TRBV5-1|TRBJ2-7
TGCGCCAGCAGCTTGAATTCGGGAGGCTACGAGCAGTACTTC
CASSLNSGGYEQYF
>NA|NA|TRBV5-4|TRBJ1-6
TGTGCCAGCAGCCTAAACTTGCCGGGAACCGGGTCACCCCTCCACTTT
CASSLNLPGTGSPLHF
>NA|TRBD1|TRBV11-3|TRBJ2-2
TGTGCCAGCAGCTACCTTCCCTGTTTAGGGGGCCGATCAGGGACCGGGGAGCTGTTTTTT
CASSYLPCLGGRSGTGELFF
>NA|TRBD1|TRBV11-2|TRBJ1-4
TGTGCCAGCAGCCGAGACAGGGAGTCGGATAATGAAAAACTGTTTTTT
CASSRDRESDNEKLFF
>once|NA|TRBV28|TRBJ1-5
TGTGCCAGCAGCCATGACAGGATCGGCTATAGCAATCAGCCCCAGCATTTT
CASSHDRIGYSNQPQHF
>NA|NA|TRBV24-1|TRBJ1-2
TGTGCCACCAGGGGAACAGGGAGTATCGGCTACACCTTC
CATRGTGSIGYTF
>NA|NA|TRBV19|TRBJ1-2
TGTGCCAGTAGTATACTCAGCTATGGCTACACCTTC
CASSILSYGYTF
>NA|NA|TRBV5-1|TRBJ2-6
TGCGCCAGCAGTGACAGGTCCCTCATCTCTGGGGCCAACGTCCTGACTTTC
CASSDRSLISGANVLTF
>NA|NA|TRBV19|TRBJ1-2
TGTGCCAGTACCCCAGGCTATGGCTACACCTTC
CASTPGYGYTF
>once|TRBD2|TRBV19|TRBJ2-2
TGTGCCAGTAGAGCCAGGGAGCGGGATGGCGGGGAGCTGTTTTTT
CASRARERDGGELFF
>NA|NA|TRBV27|TRBJ1-1
TGTGCCAGCTGGCGTCCAGGGTCCTTAGGAGCTTTCTTT
CASWRPGSLGAFF
>NA|NA|TRBV6-1|TRBJ1-6
TGTGCCAGCAGTGAAGACTTCCTCCGACAGAGAGATTCACCCCTCCACTTT
CASSEDFLRQRDSPLHF
>NA|NA|TRBV7-9|TRBJ2-7
TGTGCCAGCAGCTTAGGATCACTCACGGTGTACGAGCAGTACTTC
CASSLGSLTVYEQYF
>NA|TRBD1|TRBV7-9|TRBJ1-2
TGTGCCGGGAGTTCGGGACAGGGGAACTATGGCTACACCTTC
CAGSSGQGNYGYTF
>NA|NA|TRBV6-5|TRBJ1-4
TGTGCCAGCCGGAAACAGGGTGGGTCTGAAAAACTGTTTTTT
CASRKQGGSEKLFF
>NA|TRBD1|TRBV7-7|TRBJ2-6
TGTGCTAGCAGCCCAGGGGGCACGAGGTCTGGGGCCAACGTCCTGACTTTC
CASSPGGTRSGANVLTF
>NA|NA|TRBV29-1|TRBJ2-3
TGCAGCGTTGAATTACAGCCAGCAGATACGCAGTATTTT
CSVELQPADTQYF
>NA|NA|TRBV3-1/TRBV3-2|TRBJ2-1
TGTGCCAGCAGCCAAGAGCGGTACAATGAGCAGTTCTTC
CASSQERYNEQFF
>NA|NA|TRBV6-5|TRBJ2-3
TGTGCCAGTCCAGCGGTAGATAGCACAGATACGCAGTATTTT
CASPAVDSTDTQYF
>NA|TRBD1|TRBV19|TRBJ2-1
TGTGCCAGTAGTAGTACTAGGGGGCGCGGGCAGTTCTTC
CASSSTRGRGQFF
>NA|NA|TRBV28|TRBJ1-5
TGTGCCAGCAGTACGAGTACAGGGTCGGAGAATCAGCCCCAGCATTTT
CASSTSTGSENQPQHF
>NA|NA|TRBV19|TRBJ1-1
TGTGCCAGTATCCGGGGGGAGGTGGAGAACACTGAAGCTTTCTTT
CASIRGEVENTEAFF
>NA|NA|TRBV4-1|TRBJ2-7
TGCGCCAGCAGCCTCCTACAGGGAGAATGGTCCTACGAGCAGTACTTC
CASSLLQGEWSYEQYF
>NA|TRBD2|TRBV10-3|TRBJ2-7
TGTGCCATCAGTGATAGGACTAGCGGGACCTACGAGCAGTACTTC
CAISDRTSGTYEQYF
>NA|NA|TRBV6-2/TRBV6-3|TRBJ1-5
TGTGCCAGCAGTCAACCGGGGGTAAGGCGGCATTTT
CASSQPGVRRHF
>NA|NA|TRBV2|TRBJ1-2
TGTGCCAGCAGGGGGGCATCCGGGGAGGGCTACACCTTC
CASRGASGEGYTF
>NA|NA|TRBV18|TRBJ1-3
TGTGCCAGCTCACCCAGGCGCCCCTCTGGAAACACCATATATTTT
CASSPRRPSGNTIYF
>NA|TRBD2|TRBV19|TRBJ2-7
TGTGCCAGTAGCGCGGCCTGGGCAGGGCCGGGACTAGCGGCCTCCTACGAGCAGTACTTC
CASSAAWAGPGLAASYEQYF
>NA|NA|TRBV28|TRBJ1-3
TGTGCCAGCGCCGGGTCCCGCTCTGGAAACACCATATATTTT
CASAGSRSGNTIYF
>once|NA|TRBV4-1|TRBJ2-7
TGCGCCAGCAGCCAAGGCCAGGGGACCTCCTACGAGCAGTACTTC
CASSQGQGTSYEQYF
>NA|NA|TRBV11-2|TRBJ2-7
TGTGCCAGCAGCGCGGGTTTAGACAGGCCCTCCTACGAGCAGTACTTC
CASSAGLDRPSYEQYF